What follows are 15 T cell receptor beta chains derived from one specimen sequenced in a study of blood T cell repertoires in COVID-19. Produced via immunoSEQ multiplex PCR; TCRdb's table is partial and in-frame only. The sample has a few hundred thousand clones; approximately 82% are singletons. The material sequenced was peripheral blood. The receptors originated from a man between 60 and 75 years old who had recovered from COVID-19.

This clone was seen just once. The chain has TRBV6-5 and TRBJ1-3, with a possible D match to TRBD1 (6 bases). Germline-derived CDR1 and CDR2 are MNHEY and SVGAGI. V was clipped by 6 bases and J by 0 bases, with 12 bases between them. This CDR3 is built from 15 residues. CDR3 sequence reads: CASRGRGGSGNTIYF. The CDR3, as DNA: TGTGCCAGCAGGGGGAGAGGGGGCTCTGGAAACACCATATATTTT.

This sequence joins TRBV7-2 and TRBJ2-2; D is unresolved. Between the trimmed V and J ends, which lost 1 base and 8 bases, there was a span of 8 bases. This CDR3 region has 13 residues. CDR1 and CDR2 from the germline V gene are SGHTA and FQGNSA. The CDR3 loop is CASSLGLVGELFF. Here the CDR3 DNA reads TGTGCCAGCAGCTTAGGGCTCGTAGGGGAGCTGTTTTTT.

The chain recombines TRBV9 with TRBJ2-7; a weak D match, TRBD1 (6 bases). The V and J ends lost 1 base and 7 bases respectively, with 15 bases between them. CDR3 length equals 14 residues. Germline V gives CDR1 SGDLS, CDR2 YYNGEE. CDR3 DNA: TGTGCCAGCAGCGTAAATTACAGGGATGGAGAGCAGTACTTC. This sequence encodes CASSVNYRDGEQYF.

The chain recombines TRBV5-1 with TRBJ1-4; D is unclear. The CDR3 spans 13 residues. Trimming took off 1 base at V and 8 bases at J, with 9 bases between the two ends. Germline V gene data show CDR1 as SGHRS and CDR2 as YFSETQ. The CDR3 reads CASSLSGEEKLFF. CDR3 nucleotides: TGCGCCAGCAGCTTGAGCGGAGAGGAAAAACTGTTTTTT.

The chain recombines TRBV2 with TRBJ2-3, with 9 bases identical to TRBD1. Germline CDR1 and CDR2: SNHLY and FYNNEI. There are 15 residues in the CDR3. V trimming: 6 bases; J trimming: 3 bases; junction bases outside the gene matches: 7. The CDR3 DNA follows: TGTGCCAGCAGCCCGGGACAGGGCCTTACAGATACGCAGTATTTT. Amino acid sequence: CASSPGQGLTDTQYF.

The V gene is TRBV7-9, the J gene TRBJ2-2; 8 positions match TRBD1. Germline CDR1 and CDR2: SEHNR and FQNEAQ (reference sequence). The CDR3 totals 13 residues. V lost 10 bases and J lost 6; bases outside the gene matches: 7. CDR3 nucleotide sequence: TGTGCCATTCGACAGGGGAGAGCCGGGGAGCTGTTTTTT. Amino acids: CAIRQGRAGELFF.

This clone occurred a few times. CDR3 sequence: CASSETDCYF. CDR3 nucleotides: TGTGCCAGCAGCGAGACAGACTGTTACTTC. The chain carries TRBV21-1 and TRBJ2-5; TRBD1 reflects the table's D call only, with no check against the DNA. TRBV21-1 is a listed pseudogene. This CDR3 comprises 10 residues.

The V and J genes are TRBV9 and TRBJ2-7, with 8 bases identical to TRBD2. The CDR3 loop spans 13 amino acids. Trimming removed 4 bases from V and 3 bases from J; junction bases left unmatched: 3. Germline-derived CDR1 and CDR2 are SGDLS and YYNGEE. CDR3 nucleotide sequence: TGTGCCAGCAGCCAAAGCGGGAGCTACGAGCAGTACTTC. Amino acid sequence: CASSQSGSYEQYF.

The chain uses TRBV6-5 and TRBJ2-3; 8 bases align to TRBD2. Germline V gene data show CDR1 as MNHEY and CDR2 as SVGAGI. V was clipped by 7 bases and J by 5 bases; unmatched bases: 8. This CDR3 region has 14 residues. CDR3 nucleotides: TGTGCCAGCAACCCGCGGGGGGCGGGAGATACGCAGTATTTT. Translated, it gives CASNPRGAGDTQYF.

This chain links TRBV6-5 with TRBJ2-6; a weak D match, TRBD2 (5 bases). Germline CDR1 is MNHEY and CDR2 is SVGAGI. The CDR3 consists of 14 residues. V shed 7 bases and J shed 2 bases, with 9 bases lying between them. CDR3 amino acids: CASNLAAGANVLTF. The CDR3 nucleotides are TGTGCCAGCAACCTAGCAGCTGGGGCCAACGTCCTGACTTTC.

The chain carries TRBV19 and TRBJ2-7; D is possibly TRBD1 (6 bases). The CDR3 length is 14 residues. Germline CDR1 and CDR2: LNHDA and SQIVND (reference sequence). Trimming stripped 5 bases from V and 0 bases from J, with 11 bases between. CDR3 in amino acids: CASSPYRDSYEQYF. The CDR3 DNA follows: TGTGCCAGTAGTCCCTACAGGGACTCCTACGAGCAGTACTTC.

This rearrangement joins TRBV28 to TRBJ2-3, with 10 positions matching TRBD1. The CDR3 runs to 16 residues. V shed 6 bases, J shed 2 bases, and the junction held 8 bases outside the gene matches. The germline CDR1 and CDR2 sequences are MDHEN and SYDVKM. CDR3 sequence reads: CASSPPGTGATDTQYF. CDR3 nucleotide sequence: TGTGCCAGCAGCCCCCCCGGGACAGGGGCCACAGATACGCAGTATTTT.

The chain carries TRBV11-3 and TRBJ2-1, with 8 bases identical to TRBD2. The CDR3 runs 18 residues. The junction had 8 bases not matched to a gene; V was cut back by 1 base and J by 0 bases. CDR1 SGHNT and CDR2 YENEEA come from the germline V gene. The CDR3 protein is CASSLARGLAGSYNEQFF. CDR3 DNA sequence: TGTGCCAGCAGCTTAGCCCGGGGGCTAGCGGGCTCCTACAATGAGCAGTTCTTC.

The gene calls are TRBV20-1 and TRBJ2-5; D possibly corresponds to TRBD1 (6 bases). Germline V gene data show CDR1 as DFQATT and CDR2 as SNEGSKA (reference sequence). Trimming took 2 bases from V and 5 from J, leaving 6 bases between them. The CDR3 consists of 11 residues. The CDR3 spells CSARQGETQYF. CDR3 coding DNA: TGCAGTGCTAGACAGGGGGAGACCCAGTACTTC.

This chain uses TRBV5-6 with TRBJ2-5; 13 bases map to TRBD2. Trimming removed 0 bases from V and 6 bases from J; junction bases left unmatched: 5. In germline, CDR1 is SGHDT, CDR2 YYEEEE. There are 16 residues in the CDR3. CDR3: CASSLGLAGGRKTQYF. Here the CDR3 DNA reads TGTGCCAGCAGCTTGGGACTAGCGGGGGGCAGGAAGACCCAGTACTTC.